Listed below are T cell receptor beta chains from one sample, sequenced in a study of T cell responses to AZD1222 COVID-19 vaccine. TCRdb's copy holds only in-frame clones and misses some; the assay was immunoSEQ multiplex PCR. The data contain fewer than 200,000 clones, about 88% of them singletons. The sample in question was peripheral blood, obtained 28 days after the second AZD1222 dose. All receptors come from an adult who received the AZD1222 COVID-19 vaccine. CDR3s include the opening cysteine and the closing phenylalanine or tryptophan. Each record gives: clone size, J gene, V gene, D gene, CDR3 length, CDR3 DNA, CDR3 protein. D genes are given only for firm matches. Clone size, where shown, is once, few, many, or a class for clones that have expanded.

.	TRBJ1-1	TRBV7-2	.	15	TGTGCCAGCAGCTTAGCTGCAGGGGTGGGCACTGAAGCTTTCTTT	CASSLAAGVGTEAFF
.	TRBJ2-3	TRBV5-4	TRBD1	15	TGTGCCAGCAGTTCCGGGACAGGGAACGCAGATACGCAGTATTTT	CASSSGTGNADTQYF
.	TRBJ2-4	TRBV19	.	14	TGTGCCAGTAGTATAGGTCGGGACCGTAACATTCAGTACTTC	CASSIGRDRNIQYF
once	TRBJ2-3	TRBV4-2	.	18	TGTGCCAGCAGCCAAGAAATTCGGGGACAAGGGATCACAGATACGCAGTATTTT	CASSQEIRGQGITDTQYF
.	TRBJ2-1	TRBV28	TRBD2	16	TGTGCCAGCAGGCCTACTAGCGGGACCTCCTACAATGAGCAGTTCTTC	CASRPTSGTSYNEQFF
.	TRBJ2-1	TRBV5-5	TRBD2	17	TGTGCCAGCAGCTTGGAGCCTAGCGGGGCCCAGTACAATGAGCAGTTCTTC	CASSLEPSGAQYNEQFF
.	TRBJ2-1	TRBV28	TRBD1	15	TGTGCCAGCAGTTTATTGGGGACAGGGATCCATGAGCAGTTCTTC	CASSLLGTGIHEQFF
.	TRBJ2-1	TRBV6-5	.	15	TGTGCCAGTTCAAACCGGGGCGTAAACTACAATGAGCAGTTCTTC	CASSNRGVNYNEQFF
.	TRBJ2-1	TRBV7-9	.	13	TGTGCCAGCATCGCGAGCTCCTACAATGAGCAGTTCTTC	CASIASSYNEQFF
.	TRBJ1-3	TRBV24-1	.	14	TGTGCCACCAGTGGATCCGCTCTGGACAACACCATATATTTT	CATSGSALDNTIYF
.	TRBJ2-1	TRBV7-2	.	14	TGTGCCAGCAGCCCAGGGTTCCGTGGCGATGAGCAGTTCTTC	CASSPGFRGDEQFF
once	TRBJ1-1	TRBV4-3	TRBD1	15	TGCGCCAGCAGCCAAGAGACAGGGGTAAACACTGAAGCTTTCTTT	CASSQETGVNTEAFF
once	TRBJ1-1	TRBV7-8	.	16	TGTGCCAGCAGCCCGGATGCGGTCAATAAGAACACTGAAGCTTTCTTT	CASSPDAVNKNTEAFF
.	TRBJ1-5	TRBV11-2	.	15	TGTGCCAGCAGCTTAGCAGGGTATAGCAATCAGCCCCAGCATTTT	CASSLAGYSNQPQHF
.	TRBJ2-1	TRBV6-4	TRBD1	15	TGTGCCAGCAGCCAGACAGGGAAGGGAGACAATGAGCAGTTCTTC	CASSQTGKGDNEQFF
.	TRBJ1-5	TRBV30	TRBD1	15	TGTGCCTGGAGTGGACAGGGTCGTAGCAATCAGCCCCAGCATTTT	CAWSGQGRSNQPQHF
.	TRBJ2-7	TRBV28	TRBD2	15	TGTGCCAGCGGACGGGGGGGATCTCTTGTCCACGAGCAGTACTTC	CASGRGGSLVHEQYF
.	TRBJ1-6	TRBV7-9	TRBD1	14	TGTGCCAGCAGCCGCGACAGGGGAAATTCACCCCTCCACTTT	CASSRDRGNSPLHF
.	TRBJ2-7	TRBV28	TRBD2	15	TGTGCCAGCAGTTCTAGCGGGCTTAGCTCCTACGAGCAGTACTTC	CASSSSGLSSYEQYF
.	TRBJ2-3	TRBV6-2/TRBV6-3	.	13	TGTGCCAGCAGTCCCGTCGGGAGAGATACGCAGTATTTT	CASSPVGRDTQYF
.	TRBJ2-4	TRBV11-1	TRBD2	16	TGTGCCAGCAGCTTACTAGCGGGAGATGTTGGGGACATTCAGTACTTC	CASSLLAGDVGDIQYF
.	TRBJ2-6	TRBV10-3	TRBD2	14	TGTGCCATCAGGCGGGGGTCTGGGGCCAACGTCCTGACTTTC	CAIRRGSGANVLTF
.	TRBJ1-2	TRBV20-1	.	11	TGCAGTGCTAAGGACCGCTATGGCTACACCTTC	CSAKDRYGYTF
once	TRBJ2-7	TRBV19	TRBD1	16	TGTGCCAGTAGTCCGGGGACAGTTGTGGGCGAAGACGAGCAGTACTTC	CASSPGTVVGEDEQYF
.	TRBJ2-5	TRBV5-4	TRBD1	15	TGTGCCAGCAGGCCCGGGACAGGGAAGGAAGAGACCCAGTACTTC	CASRPGTGKEETQYF
.	TRBJ1-2	TRBV5-6	.	13	TGTGCCAGCAGAACGACACTAAACTATGGCTACACCTTC	CASRTTLNYGYTF
.	TRBJ2-7	TRBV7-3	.	13	TGTGCCAGCAGCTATCAGGGAACCGGCGAGCAGTACTTC	CASSYQGTGEQYF
.	TRBJ2-1	TRBV11-2	.	14	TGTGCCAGCAGCTTAGATCGAAATAACGGGGAGCAGTTCTTC	CASSLDRNNGEQFF
.	TRBJ2-7	TRBV28	.	12	TGTGCCAGTCGGGAAAGCAACTACGAGCAGTACTTC	CASRESNYEQYF
.	TRBJ1-6	TRBV6-6	.	16	TGTGCCAGCAGTTACGCTAGGAGCTCCTATAATTCACCCCTCCACTTT	CASSYARSSYNSPLHF
.	TRBJ1-1	TRBV6-5	.	15	TGTGCCAGCAGTTTAAGGGGTATCGGGGACACTGAAGCTTTCTTT	CASSLRGIGDTEAFF
.	TRBJ2-3	TRBV21-1	.	15	TGTGCCAGCAGCAAAAAATACCCTGGGGCAGATACGCAGTATTTT	CASSKKYPGADTQYF
.	TRBJ1-2	TRBV29-1	TRBD1	15	TGCAGCGTTGAAACCGGACAGGGGGTGAACTATGGCTACACCTTC	CSVETGQGVNYGYTF